The 18 T cell receptor beta chains below were found in one sample sequenced in a study of blood T cell repertoires in COVID-19. TCRdb's copy holds only in-frame clones and misses some; the assay was immunoSEQ multiplex PCR. The sample shows about 480,000 clones, approximately 87% of them seen only once. Source material: PBMCs or T cells enriched from blood (not recorded which). Receptors were obtained from a woman between 40 and 50 years old who had recovered from COVID-19.

This rearrangement joins TRBV18 to TRBJ1-4; possibly TRBD1 for D (6 bases). CDR1 and CDR2 (germline): KGHSH, LQKENI. V was pared by 4 bases and J by 0 bases, with 15 bases between. The CDR3 has 17 amino acids. DNA of the CDR3: TGTGCCAGCTCACGTCCAGGGGATGTCTCAACTAATGAAAAACTGTTTTTT. It is translated as CASSRPGDVSTNEKLFF.

The chain carries TRBV6-5 and TRBJ1-3; TRBD1 aligns across 8 bases. The V gene end was trimmed by 7 bases and the J gene end by 3 bases; junction bases not matched to a gene: 8. The germline V gene encodes CDR1 MNHEY and CDR2 SVGAGI. CDR3 length: 15 amino acids. The CDR3 nucleotides are TGTGCCAGCACTATTTCAGGGGGCCTTGGAAACACCATATATTTT. This gives the protein CASTISGGLGNTIYF.

The chain carries TRBV4-1 and TRBJ1-6, with TRBD1 identical over 9 bases. Per germline, CDR1 MGHRA and CDR2 YSYEKL. V shed 4 bases and J 5 bases; nucleotides not matched to a gene: 6. This CDR3 is 16 amino acids long. In DNA form, the CDR3 reads TGCGCCAGCAGCCCAGGGACAGGGAGGGATAATTCACCCCTCCACTTT. Its translation: CASSPGTGRDNSPLHF.

CDR3 coding DNA: TGCGCCAGCAGTCAATCTGGACAGGGACTCAATCAGCCCCAGCATTTT. Encoded protein: CASSQSGQGLNQPQHF. The chain couples TRBV23-1 to TRBJ1-5, with 8 bases aligning to TRBD1. TRBV23-1 is treated as an ORF (open reading frame) with a function not yet certain. The CDR3 consists of 16 residues. V lost 0 bases, J lost 3 bases, and 4 bases stayed unmatched.

This sequence joins TRBV7-2 and TRBJ2-1, with 7 positions matching TRBD1. The CDR3 is 15 amino acids. Per the germline V gene, CDR1 is SGHTA and CDR2 is FQGNSA. The junction had 6 bases not matched to a gene; V was cut back by 6 bases and J by 1 base. In nucleotides, the CDR3 is TGTGCCAGCAGACTAGGGGGCGGGTCCTACAATGAGCAGTTCTTC. It yields the protein CASRLGGGSYNEQFF.

The chain employs TRBV28 and TRBJ1-1; the match to TRBD1 covers 8 bases. The junction had 12 bases not matched to a gene; V was cut back by 5 bases and J by 1 base. Germline V gene data show CDR1 as MDHEN and CDR2 as SYDVKM. The CDR3 length is 17 residues. In nucleotides, the CDR3 is TGTGCCAGCAGTGATGACAGGGGATATCGTGGGAACACTGAAGCTTTCTTT. Translated, it gives CASSDDRGYRGNTEAFF.

This rearrangement joins TRBV6-5 to TRBJ2-1; 8 nucleotides match TRBD1. V lost 4 bases to trimming and J lost 0 bases; unmatched junction nucleotides: 2. CDR1 and CDR2 from the germline V gene are MNHEY and SVGAGI. The CDR3 is 15 residues long. Written as DNA, the CDR3 is TGTGCCAGCAGTTTCGGACAGGGCTCCTACAATGAGCAGTTCTTC. This encodes CASSFGQGSYNEQFF.

The chain links TRBV6-2 or TRBV6-3 to TRBJ2-7; the match to TRBD2 covers 12 bases. Germline lookup yields CDR1 MNHEY and CDR2 SVGEGT. This CDR3 region has 16 residues. The trim removed 5 bases at V and 3 bases at J, leaving 8 bases unmatched. CDR3 sequence: CASSMIRTSGIYEQYF. CDR3 bases: TGTGCCAGCAGTATGATCAGGACTAGCGGGATCTACGAGCAGTACTTC.

The chain has TRBV6-2 or TRBV6-3 and TRBJ2-7; 7 nucleotides agree with TRBD2. V dropped 0 bases and J dropped 6; count of bases not matched to a gene: 23. CDR1 is MNHEY, CDR2 SVGEGT, per germline. This CDR3 spans 20 amino acids. The DNA of the CDR3 is TGTGCCAGCAGTTACTCGGGACCGGGGGGTCCGACTAGCCGGCTATTCGAGCAGTACTTC. This gives the protein CASSYSGPGGPTSRLFEQYF.

This clone has only a few counts. The chain is built from TRBV7-2 and TRBJ2-7, with D possibly matching TRBD1 (6 bases). CDR1 SGHTA and CDR2 FQGNSA come from the germline V gene. Trimming removed 3 bases from V and 2 bases from J, with 11 bases in between. The CDR3 has 14 residues. CDR3 nucleotides: TGTGCCAGCAGCTTCCGACAGGATACCTACGAGCAGTACTTC. It specifies CASSFRQDTYEQYF.

The CDR3 spells CASSFVFTNNEQFF. CDR3 in DNA: TGTGCCAGCAGTTTCGTCTTTACAAACAATGAGCAGTTCTTC. The chain combines TRBV6-5 with TRBJ2-1; D not resolved. This CDR3 has 14 amino acids. From germline, CDR1 is MNHEY and CDR2 SVGAGI. The V end lost 4 bases, the J end lost 5 bases, and 12 bases lay between the germline ends.

V gene TRBV30 combines with J gene TRBJ2-1; 8 bases align to TRBD2. Germline-derived CDR1 and CDR2 are GTSNPN and SVGIG (reference sequence). Unmatched junction bases numbered 7, after V lost 0 bases and J lost 9 bases. The CDR3 covers 14 residues. As DNA, the CDR3 is TGTGCCTGGAGTGTCGGCCTAGCGGGCGTTGAGCAGTTCTTC. Translating it yields CAWSVGLAGVEQFF.

The chain has TRBV19 and TRBJ1-4, with 8 bases that match TRBD1. Unmatched junction bases numbered 10, after V lost 5 bases and J lost 5 bases. The CDR3 consists of 16 residues. Germline values: CDR1 LNHDA, CDR2 SQIVND (reference sequence). CDR3 sequence: CASSWDRLSRNEKLFF. The CDR3 DNA sequence: TGTGCCAGTAGTTGGGACAGGCTTTCAAGGAATGAAAAACTGTTTTTT.

The chain recombines TRBV5-8 with TRBJ2-7, with D perhaps matching TRBD1 (5 bases). Germline CDR1 is SGHTS and CDR2 is YDEGEE. Trimming took off 2 bases at V and 5 bases at J, with 8 bases between the two ends. The CDR3 is made up of 12 amino acids. CDR3 coding DNA: TGTGCCAGCAGCTTTAACAGGAACGAGCAGTACTTC. Translated: CASSFNRNEQYF.

This clone was detected only a few times. The rearrangement joins TRBV30 to TRBJ1-6; TRBD1 matches 9 bases. V shed 2 bases, J shed 10 bases, and the junction held 9 bases outside the gene matches. This CDR3 is built from 15 residues. From germline, CDR1 is GTSNPN and CDR2 SVGIG (reference sequence). The CDR3 region is CAWSQSGTGSSPLHF. The CDR3, as DNA: TGTGCCTGGAGTCAGTCCGGGACAGGGAGCTCACCCCTCCACTTT.

The chain links TRBV9 to TRBJ1-2; 10 bases match TRBD1. Germline V gene sequence: CDR1 SGDLS, CDR2 YYNGEE. With V trimmed by 3 bases and J by 8 bases, 7 bases remained unmatched. The CDR3 sequence is 14 residues long. The DNA of the CDR3 is TGTGCCAGCAGCGGCCGACAGGGGGCAGGCGGCTACACCTTC. Residues: CASSGRQGAGGYTF.

The chain combines TRBV7-8 with TRBJ1-2; 10 bases align to TRBD1. This CDR3 region has 16 residues. Germline CDR1 is SGHVS and CDR2 is FQNEAQ. V lost 5 bases to trimming and J lost 3 bases; unmatched junction nucleotides: 9. This CDR3 is CASSTQPGQGHYGYTF. The CDR3 nucleotides are TGTGCCAGCAGCACCCAACCGGGACAGGGGCACTATGGCTACACCTTC.

V gene TRBV5-1 combines with J gene TRBJ2-1; the D is unclear. The CDR3 covers 13 residues. Trimming pared 0 bases from V and 8 bases from J, leaving 9 bases between. Germline CDR1 is SGHRS and CDR2 is YFSETQ. In DNA, the CDR3 is TGCGCCAGCAGCTTGGGGGCAATGGATGAGCAGTTCTTC. Its translation is CASSLGAMDEQFF.